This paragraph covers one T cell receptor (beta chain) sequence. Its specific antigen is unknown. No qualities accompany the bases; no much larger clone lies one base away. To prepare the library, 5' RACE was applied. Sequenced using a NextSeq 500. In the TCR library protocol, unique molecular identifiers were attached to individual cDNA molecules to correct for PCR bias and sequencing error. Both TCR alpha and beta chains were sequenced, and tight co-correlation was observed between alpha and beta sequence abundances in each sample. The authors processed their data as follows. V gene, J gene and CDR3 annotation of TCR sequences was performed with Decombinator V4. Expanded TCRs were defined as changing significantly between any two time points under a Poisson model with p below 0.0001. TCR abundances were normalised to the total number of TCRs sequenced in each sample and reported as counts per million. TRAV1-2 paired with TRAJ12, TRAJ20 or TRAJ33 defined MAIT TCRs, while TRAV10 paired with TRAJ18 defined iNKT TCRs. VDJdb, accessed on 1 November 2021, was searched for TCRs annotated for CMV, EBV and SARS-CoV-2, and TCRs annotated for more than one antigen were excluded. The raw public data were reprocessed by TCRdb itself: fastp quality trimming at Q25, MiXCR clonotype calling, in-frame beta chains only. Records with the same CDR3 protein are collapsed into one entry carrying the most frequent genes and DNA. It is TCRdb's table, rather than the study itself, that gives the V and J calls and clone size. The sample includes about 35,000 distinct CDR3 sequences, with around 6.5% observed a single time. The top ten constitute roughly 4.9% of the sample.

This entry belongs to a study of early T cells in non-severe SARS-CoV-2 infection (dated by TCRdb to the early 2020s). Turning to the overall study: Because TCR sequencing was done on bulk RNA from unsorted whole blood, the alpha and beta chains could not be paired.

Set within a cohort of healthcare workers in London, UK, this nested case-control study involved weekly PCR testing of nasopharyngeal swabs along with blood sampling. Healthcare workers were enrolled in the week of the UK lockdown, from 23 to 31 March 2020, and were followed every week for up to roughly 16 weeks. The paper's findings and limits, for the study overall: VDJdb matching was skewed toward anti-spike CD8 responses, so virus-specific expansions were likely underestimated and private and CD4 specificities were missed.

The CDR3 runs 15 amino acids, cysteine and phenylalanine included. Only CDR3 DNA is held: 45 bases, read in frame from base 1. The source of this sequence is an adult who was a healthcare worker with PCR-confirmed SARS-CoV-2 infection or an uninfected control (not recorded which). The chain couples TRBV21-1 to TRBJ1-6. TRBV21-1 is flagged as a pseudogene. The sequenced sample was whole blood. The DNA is TGTGCCAGCAGCAAAGTCGGTGTCTGGGAATCACCCCCCCACTTT. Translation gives CASSKVGVWESPPHF.